The rows below give T cell receptor beta chains drawn from one sample of a study of tumor-infiltrating lymphocytes in oesophageal squamous cell carcinoma. Each CDR3 protein is one row after TCRdb ran MiXCR on the PCR reads. The sample lists about 17,000 distinct CDR3 sequences, around 41% seen once, with around 35% in the top ten. Sequenced sample: normal esophageal tissue next to the tumor. The receptors derive from a female donor with esophageal squamous cell carcinoma. CDR3s include the opening cysteine and the closing phenylalanine or tryptophan. The order of the fields is clone size, CDR3 length, D gene, V gene, J gene, CDR3 protein, CDR3 DNA. The D gene is left open where the match is weak. Clone size is given for some rows only: seen once, a few or many times, or a class if the clone is expanded.

clone_size: .
cdr3_length: 15
d_call: TRBD2
v_call: TRBV7-8
j_call: TRBJ2-1
cdr3_aa: CASSHGTSGDNEQFF
cdr3_nt: TGTGCCAGCAGCCATGGGACTAGCGGGGACAATGAGCAGTTCTTC

clone_size: many
cdr3_length: 13
d_call: .
v_call: TRBV10-3
j_call: TRBJ2-5
cdr3_aa: CAIHEQLQETQYF
cdr3_nt: TGTGCCATCCACGAGCAATTGCAAGAGACCCAGTACTTC

clone_size: .
cdr3_length: 15
d_call: TRBD1
v_call: TRBV2
j_call: TRBJ2-2
cdr3_aa: CASSRTGANTGELFF
cdr3_nt: TGTGCCAGCAGCCGGACAGGGGCGAACACCGGGGAGCTGTTTTTT

clone_size: once
cdr3_length: 13
d_call: .
v_call: TRBV6-1
j_call: TRBJ2-5
cdr3_aa: CASSEVGQETQYF
cdr3_nt: TGTGCCAGCAGTGAAGTCGGGCAAGAGACCCAGTACTTC

clone_size: few
cdr3_length: 14
d_call: .
v_call: TRBV7-8
j_call: TRBJ2-5
cdr3_aa: CASRKMGGTETQYF
cdr3_nt: TGTGCCAGCCGGAAAATGGGGGGAACAGAGACCCAGTACTTC

clone_size: .
cdr3_length: 15
d_call: TRBD1
v_call: TRBV5-5
j_call: TRBJ2-7
cdr3_aa: CASSRPGQHSYEQYF
cdr3_nt: TGTGCCAGCAGCCGCCCGGGACAGCACTCCTACGAGCAGTACTTC

clone_size: .
cdr3_length: 13
d_call: .
v_call: TRBV7-9
j_call: TRBJ1-5
cdr3_aa: CASSPGRNQPQHF
cdr3_nt: TGTGCCAGCAGCCCGGGACGGAATCAGCCCCAGCATTTT

clone_size: .
cdr3_length: 13
d_call: .
v_call: TRBV7-6
j_call: TRBJ2-2
cdr3_aa: CASSSMVTGELFF
cdr3_nt: TGTGCCAGCAGCTCAATGGTGACCGGGGAGCTGTTTTTT

clone_size: .
cdr3_length: 17
d_call: TRBD1
v_call: TRBV6-6
j_call: TRBJ1-2
cdr3_aa: CASSYSRTGCAYYGYTF
cdr3_nt: TGTGCCAGCAGTTACTCACGGACAGGGTGCGCCTACTATGGCTACACCTTC

clone_size: few
cdr3_length: 15
d_call: .
v_call: TRBV7-2
j_call: TRBJ2-3
cdr3_aa: CASSETGTAVHTQYF
cdr3_nt: TGTGCCAGCAGCGAAACCGGGACCGCAGTCCATACGCAGTATTTT